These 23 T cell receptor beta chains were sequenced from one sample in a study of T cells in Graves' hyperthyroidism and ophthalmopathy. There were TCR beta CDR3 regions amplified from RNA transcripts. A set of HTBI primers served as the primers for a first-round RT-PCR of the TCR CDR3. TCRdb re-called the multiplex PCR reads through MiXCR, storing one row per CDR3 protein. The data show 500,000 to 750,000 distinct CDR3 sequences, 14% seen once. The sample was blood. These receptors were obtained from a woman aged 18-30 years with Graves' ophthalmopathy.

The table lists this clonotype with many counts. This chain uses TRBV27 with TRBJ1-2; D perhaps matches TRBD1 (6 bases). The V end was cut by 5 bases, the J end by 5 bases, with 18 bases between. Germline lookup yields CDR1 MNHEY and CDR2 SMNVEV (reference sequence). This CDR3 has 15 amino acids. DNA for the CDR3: TGTGCCAGCAGTCTGCGGGACACCGGCTCGTATGGCTACACCTTC. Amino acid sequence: CASSLRDTGSYGYTF.

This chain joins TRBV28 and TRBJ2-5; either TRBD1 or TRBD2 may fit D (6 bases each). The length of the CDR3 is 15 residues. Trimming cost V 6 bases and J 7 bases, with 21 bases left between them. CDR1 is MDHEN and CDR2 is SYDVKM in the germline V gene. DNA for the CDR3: TGTGCCAGCAGCGTAGAGGGGGGTCCGCTTGTGACCCAGTACTTC. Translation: CASSVEGGPLVTQYF.

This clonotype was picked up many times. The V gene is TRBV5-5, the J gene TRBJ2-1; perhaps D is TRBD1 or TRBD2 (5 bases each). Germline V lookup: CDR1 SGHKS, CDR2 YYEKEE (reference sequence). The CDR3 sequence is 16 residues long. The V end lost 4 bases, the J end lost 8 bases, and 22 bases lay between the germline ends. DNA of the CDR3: TGTGCCAGCAGCCGGGGCCCGGGACGGCCTTCGGATGAGCAGTTCTTC. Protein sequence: CASSRGPGRPSDEQFF.

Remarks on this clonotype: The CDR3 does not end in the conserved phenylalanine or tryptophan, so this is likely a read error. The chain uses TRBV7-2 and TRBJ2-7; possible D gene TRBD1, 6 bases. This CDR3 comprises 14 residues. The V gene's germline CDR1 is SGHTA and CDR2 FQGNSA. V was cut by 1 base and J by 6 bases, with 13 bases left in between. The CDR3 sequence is CASSLVVGAGEQYL. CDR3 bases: TGTGCCAGCAGCTTAGTTGTGGGGGCAGGCGAGCAGTACCTC.

This chain's CDR3 is CASSLRLLSYEQYF. The CDR3 DNA follows: TGTGCCAGCAGCCTTCGACTTCTCTCCTACGAGCAGTACTTC. This chain links TRBV5-6 with TRBJ2-7; D remains ambiguous. Germline V gene data show CDR1 as SGHDT and CDR2 as YYEEEE. CDR3 size: 14 residues. Trimming removed 4 bases at V and 0 bases at J, with 11 bases between.

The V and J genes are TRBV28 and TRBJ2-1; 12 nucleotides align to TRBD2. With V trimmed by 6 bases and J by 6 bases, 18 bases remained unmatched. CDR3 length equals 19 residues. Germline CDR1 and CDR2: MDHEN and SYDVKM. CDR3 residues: CASSTRLAGAGGRGNEQFF. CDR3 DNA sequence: TGTGCCAGCAGCACCCGACTAGCGGGAGCGGGGGGACGAGGCAATGAGCAGTTCTTC.

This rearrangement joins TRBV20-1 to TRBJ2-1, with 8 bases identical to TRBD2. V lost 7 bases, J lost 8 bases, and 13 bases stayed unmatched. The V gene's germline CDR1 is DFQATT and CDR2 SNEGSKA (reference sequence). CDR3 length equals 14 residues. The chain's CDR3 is CSVIRLGRVDEQFF. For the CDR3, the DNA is TGCAGTGTAATACGACTCGGGAGGGTCGATGAGCAGTTCTTC.

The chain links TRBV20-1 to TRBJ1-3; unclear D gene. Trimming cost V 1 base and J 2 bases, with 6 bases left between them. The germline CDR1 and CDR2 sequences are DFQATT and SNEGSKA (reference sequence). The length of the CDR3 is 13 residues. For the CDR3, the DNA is TGCAGTGCTAGAGCTACTCCTGGAAACACCATATATTTT. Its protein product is CSARATPGNTIYF.

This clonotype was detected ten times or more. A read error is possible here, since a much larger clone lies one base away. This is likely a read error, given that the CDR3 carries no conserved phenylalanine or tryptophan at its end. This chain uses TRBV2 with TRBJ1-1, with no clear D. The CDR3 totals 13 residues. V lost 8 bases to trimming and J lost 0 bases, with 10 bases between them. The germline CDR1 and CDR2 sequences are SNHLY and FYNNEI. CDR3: CASHEGVNTEAFL. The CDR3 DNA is TGTGCCAGCCACGAGGGTGTGAACACTGAAGCTTTCCTT.

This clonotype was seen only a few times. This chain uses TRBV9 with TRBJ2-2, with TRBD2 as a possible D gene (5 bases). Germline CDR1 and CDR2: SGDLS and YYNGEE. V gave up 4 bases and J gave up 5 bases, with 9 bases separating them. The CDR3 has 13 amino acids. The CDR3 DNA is TGTGCCAGCAGCACGCGAGGGACCGGGGAGCTGTTTTTT. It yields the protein CASSTRGTGELFF.

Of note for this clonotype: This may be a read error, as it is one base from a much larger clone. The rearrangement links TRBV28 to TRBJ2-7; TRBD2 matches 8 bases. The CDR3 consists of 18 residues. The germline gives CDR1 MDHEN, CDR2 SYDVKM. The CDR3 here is CVSSFYTLKRERRNEQYF. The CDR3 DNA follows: TGTGTCAGCAGTTTTTACACTTTGAAGCGGGAGAGGCGAAACGAGCAGTACTTC.

CDR3 amino acids: CATSDWAWTEAMNTEAFF. The DNA for the CDR3 is TGTGCCACCAGTGATTGGGCTTGGACGGAAGCAATGAACACTGAAGCTTTCTTT. The chain carries TRBV24-1 and TRBJ1-1; D is ambiguous. Per germline, CDR1 KGHDR and CDR2 SFDVKD. This CDR3 is built from 18 residues. V lost 2 bases to trimming and J lost 0 bases, with 18 bases between them.

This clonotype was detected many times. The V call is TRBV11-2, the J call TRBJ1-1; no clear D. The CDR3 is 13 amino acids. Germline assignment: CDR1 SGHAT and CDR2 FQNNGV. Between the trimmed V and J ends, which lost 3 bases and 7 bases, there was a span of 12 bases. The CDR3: CASSFTADYEAFF. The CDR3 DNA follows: TGTGCCAGCAGCTTTACAGCGGACTATGAAGCTTTCTTT.

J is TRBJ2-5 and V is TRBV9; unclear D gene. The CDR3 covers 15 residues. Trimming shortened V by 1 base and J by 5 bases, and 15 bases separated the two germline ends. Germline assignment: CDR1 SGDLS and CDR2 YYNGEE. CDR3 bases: TGTGCCAGCAGCGTAACGGCCGGGTTGATGGAGACCCAGTACTTC. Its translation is CASSVTAGLMETQYF.

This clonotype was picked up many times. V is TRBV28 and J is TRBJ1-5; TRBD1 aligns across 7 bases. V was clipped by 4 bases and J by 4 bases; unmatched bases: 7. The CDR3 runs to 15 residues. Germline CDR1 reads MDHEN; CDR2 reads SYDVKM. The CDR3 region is CASSSPGQINQPQHF. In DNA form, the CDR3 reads TGTGCCAGCAGTTCCCCGGGACAGATAAATCAGCCCCAGCATTTT.

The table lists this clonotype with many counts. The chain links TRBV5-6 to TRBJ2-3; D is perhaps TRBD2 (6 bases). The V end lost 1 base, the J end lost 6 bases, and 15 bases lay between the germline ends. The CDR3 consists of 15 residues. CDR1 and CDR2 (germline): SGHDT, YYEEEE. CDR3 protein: CASSLYGSGRDTQYF. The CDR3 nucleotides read TGTGCCAGCAGCTTGTATGGGAGCGGGCGGGATACGCAGTATTTT.

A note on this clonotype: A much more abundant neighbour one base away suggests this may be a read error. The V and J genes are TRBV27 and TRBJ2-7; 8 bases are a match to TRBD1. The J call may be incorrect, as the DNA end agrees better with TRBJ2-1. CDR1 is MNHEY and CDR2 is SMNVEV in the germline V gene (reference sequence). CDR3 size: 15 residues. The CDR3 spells CASSSPTGVVYEQFF. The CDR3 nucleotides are TGTGCCAGCAGTTCTCCGACAGGGGTCGTCTACGAGCAGTTCTTC.

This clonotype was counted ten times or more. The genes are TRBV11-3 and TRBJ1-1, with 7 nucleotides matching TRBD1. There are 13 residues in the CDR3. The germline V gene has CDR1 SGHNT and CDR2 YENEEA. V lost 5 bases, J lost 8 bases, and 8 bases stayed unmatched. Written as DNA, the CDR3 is TGTGCCAGCAGCCCGACAGGGCCGGGGGAAGCTTTCTTT. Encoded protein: CASSPTGPGEAFF.

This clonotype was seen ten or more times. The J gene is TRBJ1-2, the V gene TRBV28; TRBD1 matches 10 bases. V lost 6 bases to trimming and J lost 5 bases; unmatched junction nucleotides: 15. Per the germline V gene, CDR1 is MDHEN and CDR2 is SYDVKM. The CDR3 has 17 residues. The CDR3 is CASSPPGQGLIGYGYTF. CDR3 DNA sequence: TGTGCCAGCAGCCCACCGGGACAGGGGCTTATAGGGTATGGCTACACCTTC.

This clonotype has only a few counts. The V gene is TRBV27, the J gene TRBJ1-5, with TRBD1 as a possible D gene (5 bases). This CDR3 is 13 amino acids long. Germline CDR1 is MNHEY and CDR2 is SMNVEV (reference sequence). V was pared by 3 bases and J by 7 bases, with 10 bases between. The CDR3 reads CASSLSGEQPQHF. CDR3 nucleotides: TGTGCCAGCAGTTTGTCGGGGGAACAGCCCCAGCATTTT.

The CDR3 is CASSLLGVVNNEQFF. CDR3 sequence (DNA): TGTGCCAGCAGCTTACTAGGGGTGGTTAACAATGAGCAGTTCTTC. The chain is built from TRBV7-2 and TRBJ2-1; D perhaps matches TRBD1 (5 bases). The CDR3 sequence is 15 residues long. Germline CDR1 and CDR2: SGHTA and FQGNSA. Deletions cut 2 bases from V and 5 bases from J, with 13 bases between.

The CDR3, as DNA: TGTGCCAGTAGTACCCCAATCACTGAAGCTTTCTTT. Amino acids: CASSTPITEAFF. The chain recombines TRBV19 with TRBJ1-1, with no clear D. V was pared by 4 bases and J by 4 bases, with 7 bases between. In germline, CDR1 is LNHDA, CDR2 SQIVND (reference sequence). The CDR3 loop spans 12 amino acids.

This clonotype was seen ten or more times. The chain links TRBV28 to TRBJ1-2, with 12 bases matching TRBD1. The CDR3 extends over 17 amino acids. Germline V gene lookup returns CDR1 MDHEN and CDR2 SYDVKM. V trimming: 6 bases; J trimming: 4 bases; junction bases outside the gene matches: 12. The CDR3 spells CASRLGTGGVFFYGYTF. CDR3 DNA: TGTGCCAGCAGGCTGGGGACAGGGGGCGTTTTTTTCTATGGCTACACCTTC.